This passage covers 27 T cell receptor beta chains from one sample sequenced in a study of shared clonotypes between healthy human individuals. The repertoire was sequenced with immunoSEQ multiplex PCR; TCRdb's copy has only in-frame clones and lacks some. Here the sample spans more than 2 million clones, 90% to 95% being singletons. Sequencing was carried out using naive CD4+ T cells sorted from blood. Noted subset: CD45RA+ positively selected. The source of these receptors is a man younger than 30 in good health.

CDR3 sequence reads: CASSLSSGISGELFF. Written as DNA, the CDR3 is TGCGCCAGCAGCTTGTCTAGCGGGATCTCCGGGGAGCTGTTTTTT. V gene TRBV5-1 combines with J gene TRBJ2-2, with 9 bases aligning to TRBD2. The CDR3 has 15 amino acids. Germline CDR1 SGHRS, CDR2 YFSETQ. V lost 1 base, J lost 6 bases, and 4 bases stayed unmatched.

As DNA, the CDR3 is TGCGCCAGCAGACTCCAAACGACAGCCTTAGATAATTCACCCCTCCACTTT. Translation gives CASRLQTTALDNSPLHF. The chain links TRBV5-1 to TRBJ1-6, with D maybe TRBD1 (5 bases). Trimming took off 5 bases at V and 5 bases at J, with 20 bases between the two ends. This CDR3 region has 17 residues. Germline CDR1 SGHRS, CDR2 YFSETQ.

The chain recombines TRBV5-1 with TRBJ2-1, with no clear D. This CDR3 has 12 amino acids. V was shortened by 4 bases and J by 8 bases, with 10 bases between the two germline ends. Germline V lookup: CDR1 SGHRS, CDR2 YFSETQ. For the CDR3, the DNA is TGCGCCAGCAGCCCCAGTTGGGATGAGCAGTTCTTC. This gives the protein CASSPSWDEQFF.

This chain links TRBV27 with TRBJ2-5; D is perhaps TRBD1 (6 bases). CDR3 length equals 14 residues. In germline, CDR1 is MNHEY, CDR2 SMNVEV (reference sequence). The V end was cut by 5 bases, the J end by 1 base, with 11 bases between. The CDR3 region is CASSPAGVQETQYF. CDR3 bases: TGTGCCAGCAGTCCGGCAGGGGTCCAAGAGACCCAGTACTTC.

This clone was observed a single time. The chain combines TRBV6-1 with TRBJ2-7; D uncertain. The germline V and J ends were trimmed by 4 bases and 3 bases, with 13 bases remaining between them. Per germline, CDR1 MNHNS and CDR2 SASEGT. The CDR3 runs to 14 residues. As DNA, the CDR3 is TGTGCCAGCAGTGGTCTTTGGGCTAGCTACGAGCAGTACTTC. This gives the protein CASSGLWASYEQYF.

This chain links TRBV5-1 with TRBJ2-4; D not resolved. The CDR3 runs 16 residues. With 3 bases removed from V and 2 bases from J, the gap between germline ends came to 15 bases. Germline values: CDR1 SGHRS, CDR2 YFSETQ. The CDR3 loop reads CASSSTSMGTKNIQYF. The CDR3 nucleotides read TGCGCCAGCAGCTCTACCTCGATGGGCACCAAAAACATTCAGTACTTC.

The chain combines TRBV6-6 with TRBJ2-5; D unclear. Germline CDR1 MNHNY, CDR2 SVGAGI (reference sequence). V was pared by 0 bases and J by 6 bases, with 11 bases between. CDR3 length: 14 residues. The CDR3, as DNA: TGTGCCAGCAGTTACTCGATGACTTTACAGACCCAGTACTTC. This codes for CASSYSMTLQTQYF.

The chain uses TRBV6-5 and TRBJ2-3; D remains ambiguous. CDR1 is MNHEY, CDR2 SVGAGI, per germline. The CDR3 runs 14 residues. V was clipped by 2 bases and J by 4 bases, with 10 bases between them. CDR3 bases: TGTGCCAGCAGTTACCGTGCGATGGCAGATACGCAGTATTTT. Its translation: CASSYRAMADTQYF.

The chain recombines TRBV5-6 with TRBJ2-5; 8 positions agree with TRBD1. The CDR3 contains 15 residues. Germline CDR1 reads SGHDT; CDR2 reads YYEEEE. Trimming at V came to 4 bases and at J to 1 base, leaving 6 bases not matched to a gene. The DNA of the CDR3 is TGTGCCAGCAGCCTCGTTGGACAGGGCCAAGAGACCCAGTACTTC. Its translation is CASSLVGQGQETQYF.

This sequence joins TRBV5-1 and TRBJ2-1; 14 bases align to TRBD2. The V gene's germline CDR1 is SGHRS and CDR2 YFSETQ. V was clipped by 4 bases and J by 7 bases; unmatched bases: 7. The length of the CDR3 is 16 residues. This chain's CDR3 is CASSPRTSGGRNEQFF. The DNA of the CDR3 is TGCGCCAGCAGCCCCCGGACTAGCGGGGGGCGAAATGAGCAGTTCTTC.

The chain is built from TRBV6-5 and TRBJ2-1, with TRBD2 matching over 8 bases. Germline CDR1 is MNHEY and CDR2 is SVGAGI. V dropped 8 bases and J dropped 5; count of bases not matched to a gene: 8. The CDR3 has 14 amino acids. The CDR3 sequence: CASRNSGGNNEQFF. The CDR3 bases are TGTGCCAGCCGAAACAGCGGGGGAAACAATGAGCAGTTCTTC.

The V gene is TRBV6-5, the J gene TRBJ2-7, with D possibly matching TRBD2 (6 bases). Germline lookup yields CDR1 MNHEY and CDR2 SVGAGI. Between the trimmed V and J ends, which lost 5 bases and 4 bases, there was a span of 12 bases. The CDR3 is 13 residues long. In nucleotides, the CDR3 is TGTGCCAGCAGTCGCGGGGCGGGTTACGAGCAGTACTTC. Its protein product is CASSRGAGYEQYF.

The chain combines TRBV28 with TRBJ2-7; tentatively, D is TRBD1 (6 bases). The CDR3 totals 16 residues. Germline values: CDR1 MDHEN, CDR2 SYDVKM. Trimming cost V 4 bases and J 0 bases, with 16 bases left between them. The CDR3 nucleotides read TGTGCCAGCAGTTCCTCCGGACAGAGCAGCTCCTACGAGCAGTACTTC. It encodes CASSSSGQSSSYEQYF.

The chain is built from TRBV5-1 and TRBJ1-2; a weak D match, TRBD1 (5 bases). There are 14 residues in the CDR3. Trimming left V 0 bases short and J 4 bases short, with 10 bases between. The germline CDR1 and CDR2 sequences are SGHRS and YFSETQ. The CDR3 protein is CASSLDRTPYGYTF. As DNA, the CDR3 is TGCGCCAGCAGCTTGGACAGGACCCCCTATGGCTACACCTTC.

This rearrangement joins TRBV4-1 to TRBJ1-2; 9 bases line up with TRBD1. Germline CDR1 is MGHRA and CDR2 is YSYEKL. V gave up 3 bases and J gave up 7 bases; unmatched junction bases: 9. The CDR3 consists of 15 residues. For the CDR3, the DNA is TGCGCCAGCAGCCAGGGCGAGGGACAGGGATTTGGCTACACCTTC. This sequence encodes CASSQGEGQGFGYTF.

In the case of this clone: With a much larger clone just one base away, this may be a read error. Different DNA sequences within this sample yield the same CDR3. The rearrangement uses TRBV25-1 and TRBJ1-5, with 8 bases identical to TRBD1. The CDR3 runs to 14 residues. The V and J ends lost 3 bases and 2 bases, in that order; junction bases with no gene match: 0. Germline lookup yields CDR1 MGHDK and CDR2 SYGVNS. The CDR3 DNA follows: TGTGCCAGCAGTGAGACAGGGGGCAATCAGCCCCAGCATTTT. It specifies CASSETGGNQPQHF.

The genes are TRBV10-3 and TRBJ2-2; D not resolved. Germline CDR1 reads ENHRY; CDR2 reads SYGVKD. The CDR3 spans 12 residues. V was shortened by 6 bases and J by 5 bases, with 7 bases between the two germline ends. The DNA for the CDR3 is TGTGCCATCAGGGCAGGTACCGGGGAGCTGTTTTTT. Its protein product is CAIRAGTGELFF.

The rearrangement links TRBV11-3 to TRBJ1-1, with TRBD1 identical over 7 bases. The CDR3 length is 14 residues. Germline assignment: CDR1 SGHNT and CDR2 YENEEA. Germline trimming cut 5 bases from V and 3 bases from J; bases unmatched to any gene: 6. CDR3 sequence reads: CASSLSGTDTEAFF. DNA of the CDR3: TGTGCCAGCAGCCTCTCCGGGACAGACACTGAAGCTTTCTTT.

The chain combines TRBV5-1 with TRBJ2-3, with a possible D match to TRBD2 (5 bases). The CDR3 contains 15 residues. V was cut by 0 bases and J by 3 bases, with 11 bases left in between. Germline V lookup: CDR1 SGHRS, CDR2 YFSETQ. In DNA, the CDR3 is TGCGCCAGCAGCTTGGCCGGACTTCCGACAGATACGCAGTATTTT. Encoded protein: CASSLAGLPTDTQYF.

V and J are TRBV19 and TRBJ1-5; D is unclear. V gave up 3 bases and J gave up 4 bases, with 16 bases separating them. Per the germline V gene, CDR1 is LNHDA and CDR2 is SQIVND (reference sequence). CDR3 length equals 16 residues. CDR3 protein: CASSMLAPSLNQPQHF. The CDR3 bases are TGTGCCAGTAGTATGCTAGCGCCTTCCCTTAATCAGCCCCAGCATTTT.

The J gene is TRBJ1-2, the V gene TRBV7-9, with 11 bases fitting TRBD1. J lost 6 bases, V lost 1 base, and 4 bases had no gene match. There are 15 residues in the CDR3. Germline loops: CDR1 SEHNR, CDR2 FQNEAQ (reference sequence). The chain's CDR3 is CASSLGGTGGHGYTF. The CDR3, as DNA: TGTGCCAGCAGCTTAGGAGGGACAGGGGGTCATGGCTACACCTTC.

A note on this clone: This may stem from a read error, because a much larger clone lies one nucleotide away. This specimen includes other DNA sequences encoding the same CDR3. The chain combines TRBV20-1 with TRBJ2-3; D call uncertain. The CDR3 loop spans 10 amino acids. The V gene's germline CDR1 is DFQATT and CDR2 SNEGSKA (reference sequence). With 4 bases removed from V and 2 bases from J, the gap between germline ends came to 1 base. CDR3 protein: CSAITDTQYF. Here the CDR3 DNA reads TGCAGTGCTATCACAGATACGCAGTATTTT.

The chain is built from TRBV6-5 and TRBJ1-1, with D possibly being TRBD1 (5 bases). Trimming took 10 bases from V and 1 from J, leaving 13 bases between them. The CDR3 has 13 amino acids. Germline lookup yields CDR1 MNHEY and CDR2 SVGAGI. In DNA, the CDR3 is TGTGCCACCATAAGGGGAACGAACACTGAAGCTTTCTTT. Its translation: CATIRGTNTEAFF.

In its sample, this clone was seen once. V usage is TRBV7-9 and J usage is TRBJ1-3; D is unclear. Germline V gene sequence: CDR1 SEHNR, CDR2 FQNEAQ (reference sequence). V dropped 1 base and J dropped 2 bases, with 12 bases sitting between them. There are 16 residues in the CDR3. CDR3 coding DNA: TGTGCCAGCAGCTTAGATCTTGGATCCCCTGGAAACACCATATATTTT. Its protein is CASSLDLGSPGNTIYF.

Points on this clone: One end of the junction is discordant with germline, which a read error may explain. The chain couples TRBV30 to TRBJ1-4; 9 nucleotides line up with TRBD1. The CDR3 contains 14 residues. Germline V CDR1 and CDR2: GTSNPN, SVGIG (reference sequence). The CDR3 sequence is CAGRTGAANEKLFF. CDR3 nucleotides: TGTGCCGGGAGGACAGGGGCGGCTAATGAAAAACTGTTTTTT.

The chain has TRBV7-2 and TRBJ2-5; unclear D gene. V lost 3 bases, J lost 7 bases, and 15 bases lay in between. Germline CDR1 and CDR2: SGHTA and FQGNSA. The length of the CDR3 is 14 residues. The CDR3 here is CASSFPEIDGTQYF. The CDR3 coding sequence is TGTGCCAGCAGCTTTCCTGAGATTGACGGGACCCAGTACTTC.

This chain uses TRBV11-2 with TRBJ1-2; tentative D call: TRBD1 (6 bases). Trimming took 2 bases from V and 5 from J, leaving 12 bases between them. The CDR3 runs to 14 residues. Germline assignment: CDR1 SGHAT and CDR2 FQNNGV. The CDR3 region is CASSLSTGHYGYTF. The DNA for the CDR3 is TGTGCCAGCAGCTTAAGTACAGGGCATTATGGCTACACCTTC.